What follows are 13 T cell receptor beta chains derived from one specimen sequenced in a study of shared clonotypes between healthy human individuals. CD45RO negativity and positive selection for CCR7 defined naive CD8 cells, a population that excluded terminally differentiated effector memory CD45RA+ cells. The assay was immunoSEQ multiplex PCR, and TCRdb's table has in-frame clones only and misses some. The table lists 1.5 million to 2.5 million clones, approximately 94% of them singletons. Material for sequencing was naive CD8+ T cells sorted from blood. These receptors originate from a man younger than 35 in good health.

This chain connects TRBV7-6 to TRBJ1-2; D is ambiguous. V lost 1 base, J lost 8 bases, and 14 bases lay in between. CDR3 length equals 14 residues. CDR1 and CDR2 (germline): SGHVS, FNYEAQ. The CDR3 DNA is TGTGCCAGCAGCTTAGAGTCTGAAGCCTTCGGCTACACCTTC. Its protein product is CASSLESEAFGYTF.

The chain employs TRBV19 and TRBJ2-1; 8 bases match TRBD2. With 3 bases clipped from V and 3 bases from J, the junction kept 10 bases outside the gene matches. Germline V gene lookup returns CDR1 LNHDA and CDR2 SQIVND (reference sequence). The CDR3 runs 17 residues. CDR3 nucleotides: TGTGCCAGTAGTATGGGTAGCGGGGCTACCTACTACAATGAGCAGTTCTTC. The encoded protein is CASSMGSGATYYNEQFF.

About this clone itself: Other DNA sequences in the same sample also yield this CDR3. The rearrangement joins TRBV27 to TRBJ1-1; D is unclear. The V gene lost 5 bases and the J gene lost 1 base, with 8 bases spanning the gap. CDR3 length equals 13 residues. Germline values: CDR1 MNHEY, CDR2 SMNVEV (reference sequence). The CDR3 here is CASSLEGNTEAFF. CDR3 sequence (DNA): TGTGCCAGCAGTCTTGAGGGGAACACTGAAGCTTTCTTT.

This sequence joins TRBV11-2 and TRBJ1-2, with D perhaps TRBD1 (5 bases). The germline CDR1 and CDR2 sequences are SGHAT and FQNNGV. The V end lost 8 bases, the J end lost 4 bases, and 11 bases lay between the germline ends. The CDR3 consists of 12 residues. CDR3 in DNA: TGTGCCAGCGAATCAGGGCGCTATGGCTACACCTTC. Amino acids: CASESGRYGYTF.

This chain connects TRBV7-2 to TRBJ2-7; no definite D call. Germline CDR1 is SGHTA and CDR2 is FQGNSA. Trimming shortened V by 0 bases and J by 0 bases, and 9 bases separated the two germline ends. The CDR3 covers 15 residues. This CDR3 reads CASSLASAVSYEQYF. DNA for the CDR3: TGTGCCAGCAGCTTAGCGTCCGCAGTCTCCTACGAGCAGTACTTC.

The chain recombines TRBV21-1 with TRBJ1-5. TRBV21-1 is classified as a pseudogene. The CDR3 runs 17 residues. The CDR3 loop is CASSLRAFFYSNQPQHF. In DNA, the CDR3 is TGTGCCAGCAGTCTCCGGGCTTTCTTCTATAGCAATCAGCCCCAGCATTTT.

The V gene is TRBV6-1, the J gene TRBJ2-3, with TRBD1 matching over 8 bases. Germline V gene lookup returns CDR1 MNHNS and CDR2 SASEGT. After removal of 6 bases from V and 11 bases from J, the junction contained 16 bases not matched to a gene. This CDR3 region has 15 residues. In DNA form, the CDR3 reads TGTGCCAGCAGGGGAGGACAGGGCTTTAGCATGGAGCAGTATTTT. Translated, it gives CASRGGQGFSMEQYF.

The V call is TRBV7-9, the J call TRBJ1-1; TRBD1 aligns across 7 bases. The CDR3 loop spans 15 amino acids. Germline V gene sequence: CDR1 SEHNR, CDR2 FQNEAQ (reference sequence). Trimming cost V 4 bases and J 7 bases; bases outside gene matches: 12. DNA of the CDR3: TGTGCCAGCAGCTCGCTTGACCGACAGGGCGGTGAAGCTTTCTTT. It translates to CASSSLDRQGGEAFF.

The V and J genes are TRBV2 and TRBJ2-7, with 11 bases fitting TRBD1. The J segment lost 4 bases and the V segment lost 6 bases, leaving 5 bases of the junction unmatched. The CDR3 is 14 residues long. Germline V gene sequence: CDR1 SNHLY, CDR2 FYNNEI. CDR3 region: CASRVGTGGYEQYF. CDR3 DNA: TGTGCCAGCAGAGTTGGGACAGGGGGGTACGAGCAGTACTTC.

V is TRBV2 and J is TRBJ1-2; unclear D gene. V was trimmed by 2 bases and J by 3 bases, leaving 13 bases between them. CDR3 length: 15 residues. Germline CDR1 reads SNHLY; CDR2 reads FYNNEI. The CDR3: CASSERVTAHYGYTF. DNA of the CDR3: TGTGCCAGCAGTGAAAGGGTTACGGCTCACTATGGCTACACCTTC.

The chain recombines TRBV19 with TRBJ2-1, with TRBD2 matching over 8 bases. From germline, CDR1 is LNHDA and CDR2 SQIVND (reference sequence). Trimming took 3 bases from V and 6 from J; bases not matched to a gene: 7. CDR3 length: 15 amino acids. CDR3 amino acids: CASSIRIAGFNEQFF. The CDR3, as DNA: TGTGCCAGTAGTATTCGGATAGCGGGGTTCAATGAGCAGTTCTTC.

On this clone itself: This sample also contains other DNA sequences that code for the same CDR3. The CDR3 DNA follows: TGTGCCAGCAGCTTAGCTGGGGGTACAGATACGCAGTATTTT. Protein product: CASSLAGGTDTQYF. The rearrangement joins TRBV7-6 to TRBJ2-3, with D possibly being TRBD1 or TRBD2 (5 bases each). CDR3 length: 14 residues. The V end lost 0 bases, the J end lost 3 bases, and 7 bases lay between the germline ends. Germline CDR1 reads SGHVS; CDR2 reads FNYEAQ. The complete variable domain, with remaining parts taken from reference TRBV7-6 and TRBJ2-3, reads GAGVSQSPRYKVTKRGQDVALRCDPISGHVSLYWYRQALGQGPEFLTYFNYEAQQDKSGLPNDRFSAERPEGSISTLTIQRTEQRDSAMYRCASSLAGGTDTQYFGPGTRLTVL.

DNA of the CDR3: TGCAGCGTTGAAGTCGGGGAGGGGGCGATGTACGAGCAGTACTTC. Translated, it gives CSVEVGEGAMYEQYF. The chain joins TRBV29-1 to TRBJ2-7; either TRBD1 or TRBD2 may fit D (7 bases each). Germline V gene data show CDR1 as SQVTM and CDR2 as ANQGSEA. Trimming pared 1 base from V and 4 bases from J, leaving 17 bases between. This CDR3 spans 15 amino acids.